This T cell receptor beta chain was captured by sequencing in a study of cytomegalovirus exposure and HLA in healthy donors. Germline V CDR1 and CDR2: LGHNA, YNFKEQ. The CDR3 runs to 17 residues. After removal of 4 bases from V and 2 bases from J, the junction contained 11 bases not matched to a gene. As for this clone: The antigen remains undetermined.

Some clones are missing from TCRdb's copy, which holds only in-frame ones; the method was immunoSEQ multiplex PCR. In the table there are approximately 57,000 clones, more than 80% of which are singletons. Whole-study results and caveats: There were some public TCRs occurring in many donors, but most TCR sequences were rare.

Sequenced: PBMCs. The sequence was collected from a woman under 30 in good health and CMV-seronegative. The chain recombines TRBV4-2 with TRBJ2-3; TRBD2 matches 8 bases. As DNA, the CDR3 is TGTGCCAGCAGCCCCTGGTGGACTAGCATTCCCACAGATACGCAGTATTTT. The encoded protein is CASSPWWTSIPTDTQYF.